The TCR beta chain under discussion was sequenced for a study of OX40 agonist ivuxolimab in advanced cancers. Points from the study as a whole: Average numbers of expanded clones were greater in CD8+ T cells than in CD4+.

The CDR3 runs to 14 residues. The V and J ends lost 6 bases and 0 bases, in that order; junction bases with no gene match: 4. Germline lookup yields CDR1 MNHEY and CDR2 SVGAGI. Sequenced by immunoSEQ multiplex PCR; TCRdb stores in-frame clones only, minus some. This table holds about 100,000 clones, 70% to 90% found once. In the case of this clone: What it binds is not known. Distinct nucleotide sequences in the sample also encode this CDR3.

The chain has TRBV6-5 and TRBJ1-1; 7 nucleotides match TRBD1. The specimen was CD4+ or CD8+ T cells sorted from blood, collected in a trial of the OX40 agonist ivuxolimab. The clonotype was recovered from an adult with an advanced solid tumor such as melanoma, head and neck, liver or kidney cancer. The DNA of the CDR3 is TGTGCCAGCAGCCTCGACAGGGTGAACACTGAAGCTTTCTTT. It specifies CASSLDRVNTEAFF.